The next 31 T cell receptor beta chains were all read from a single sample in a study of graft-versus-host responses after intestinal transplantation. Profiling relied on immunoSEQ multiplex PCR, and the TCRdb table lists in-frame clones only, not all of them. Of 9,400 or so clones in the sample, 31% were seen once. Sequenced material: alloreactive CD4+ T cells from a mixed lymphocyte reaction culture, taken before intestinal transplant. Subset specified: CFSE-low proliferating T cells sorted from roughly six-day pre-transplant mixed lymphocyte reaction (GvH or HvG direction). The receptors were sampled from a human patient who received an intestinal transplant.

This clone came up a few times. V and J are TRBV11-1 and TRBJ2-1; D ambiguous. The ends were cut back, 5 bases at V and 1 base at J, with 12 bases in the middle. The CDR3 length is 15 residues. Germline V gene sequence: CDR1 SGHAT, CDR2 FQDESV (reference sequence). The CDR3 region is CASSPMRSSYNEQFF. As DNA, the CDR3 is TGTGCCAGCAGCCCAATGAGATCATCCTACAATGAGCAGTTCTTC.

The chain carries TRBV1 and TRBJ2-3; TRBD2, as called in the table, went unchecked against the DNA. TRBV1 is labeled a pseudogene. The CDR3 contains 15 residues. The CDR3 sequence: CTSSLEYPLTDTQYF. CDR3 DNA: TGCACCAGCAGCCTGGAGTACCCTCTTACAGATACGCAGTATTTT.

This clone came up a few times. V usage is TRBV18 and J usage is TRBJ1-2; D gene uncertain. V was pared by 5 bases and J by 4 bases, with 14 bases between. The CDR3 extends over 14 amino acids. The germline CDR1 and CDR2 sequences are KGHSH and LQKENI. This CDR3 is CASSFRAGVYGYTF. In nucleotides, the CDR3 is TGTGCCAGCTCATTCCGAGCCGGGGTCTATGGCTACACCTTC.

The V call is TRBV2, the J call TRBJ2-7; 8 nucleotides line up with TRBD1. The CDR3 extends over 14 amino acids. The junction had 5 bases not matched to a gene; V was cut back by 5 bases and J by 2 bases. Looked up from germline, CDR1 is SNHLY and CDR2 is FYNNEI. The CDR3 region is CASSFDRGPYEQYF. CDR3 nucleotide sequence: TGTGCCAGCAGTTTTGACAGGGGCCCCTACGAGCAGTACTTC.

The V call is TRBV7-2, the J call TRBJ2-5, with 12 nucleotides matching TRBD2. J lost 5 bases, V lost 6 bases, and 7 bases had no gene match. The CDR3 consists of 15 residues. Germline V gives CDR1 SGHTA, CDR2 FQGNSA. In nucleotides, the CDR3 is TGTGCCAGCAGTTTGACTAGCGGGGGAGGTGAGACCCAGTACTTC. Residues: CASSLTSGGGETQYF.

The V call is TRBV6-6, the J call TRBJ2-7, with D possibly matching TRBD2 (5 bases). Germline V gives CDR1 MNHNY, CDR2 SVGAGI (reference sequence). The CDR3 runs 12 residues. V lost 6 bases and J lost 7, with 13 bases in between. The CDR3 here is CASRKRVGEQYF. The CDR3, as DNA: TGTGCCAGCAGAAAGAGGGTTGGGGAGCAGTACTTC.

This clone appeared a few times. The chain combines TRBV19 with TRBJ1-5; 7 nucleotides match TRBD1. This CDR3 has 14 residues. Germline V gene sequence: CDR1 LNHDA, CDR2 SQIVND (reference sequence). J gave up 3 bases and V 4 bases, and 3 bases lay outside the gene matches. The CDR3 DNA follows: TGTGCCAGTAGTACCGACAGGGTCAATCAGCCCCAGCATTTT. It specifies CASSTDRVNQPQHF.

This clone is medium-sized (0.01 to 0.1%) by share. V usage is TRBV28 and J usage is TRBJ1-1; TRBD1 matches at 10 bases. The germline CDR1 and CDR2 sequences are MDHEN and SYDVKM. The V and J ends lost 8 bases and 3 bases, in that order; junction bases with no gene match: 12. The CDR3 extends over 16 amino acids. The DNA for the CDR3 is TGTGCCAGCTCCCTTACCGGGACAGGGGCGTACACTGAAGCTTTCTTT. Translating it yields CASSLTGTGAYTEAFF.

The chain has TRBV6-6 and TRBJ1-1, with 9 nucleotides matching TRBD1. V trimming: 4 bases; J trimming: 11 bases; junction bases outside the gene matches: 2. CDR3 length equals 11 residues. CDR1 is MNHNY and CDR2 is SVGAGI in the germline V gene (reference sequence). The CDR3 nucleotides read TGTGCCAGCAGTTGGACAGGGGTGGCTTTCTTT. Its translation is CASSWTGVAFF.

This clone has just a few counts. The V call is TRBV28, the J call TRBJ1-3; tentative D call: TRBD1 (5 bases). V lost 4 bases and J 3 bases, leaving 10 bases between the germline ends. CDR3 length: 14 residues. CDR1 is MDHEN and CDR2 is SYDVKM in the germline V gene. The CDR3 nucleotides are TGTGCCAGCAGTTCGCGGGACCGTGGAAACACCATATATTTT. Its translation: CASSSRDRGNTIYF.

The CDR3 DNA sequence: TGTGCCAGCAGCTTACCGTCTAGCGGCTGGGGAACCTACGAGCAGTACTTC. This encodes CASSLPSSGWGTYEQYF. This chain uses TRBV11-2 with TRBJ2-5; 7 bases fit TRBD2. The J call may be faulty, since TRBJ2-7 better matches the DNA end. The CDR3 has 17 residues. Germline lookup yields CDR1 SGHAT and CDR2 FQNNGV.

This clone has just one count. The chain uses TRBV19 and TRBJ2-7; D might be TRBD1 (6 bases). Germline V gene sequence: CDR1 LNHDA, CDR2 SQIVND (reference sequence). V was pared by 3 bases and J by 7 bases, with 16 bases between. CDR3 length equals 14 residues. The DNA of the CDR3 is TGTGCCAGTAGTATCCTGCCTCAGGGGAGAGAGCAGTACTTC. This encodes CASSILPQGREQYF.

This clone occurred a few times. The J gene is TRBJ2-2, the V gene TRBV7-2; TRBD1 matches at 8 bases. The CDR3 is 15 amino acids. Looked up from germline, CDR1 is SGHTA and CDR2 is FQGNSA. V shed 5 bases and J 7 bases; nucleotides not matched to a gene: 9. This CDR3 reads CASSPRGRIGGELFF. DNA of the CDR3: TGTGCCAGCAGCCCCAGGGGGCGCATAGGCGGGGAGCTGTTTTTT.

V gene TRBV5-1 combines with J gene TRBJ2-3, with 9 bases identical to TRBD1. Unmatched junction bases numbered 5, after V lost 2 bases and J lost 4 bases. Germline CDR1 SGHRS, CDR2 YFSETQ. The CDR3 length is 15 residues. This CDR3 is CASSFRDRVADTQYF. As DNA, the CDR3 is TGCGCCAGCAGCTTCCGGGACAGGGTAGCAGATACGCAGTATTTT.

In its sample, this clone is medium-sized. The chain employs TRBV10-3 and TRBJ2-7, with a tentative D call TRBD2 (6 bases). CDR3 size: 16 residues. From germline, CDR1 is ENHRY and CDR2 SYGVKD. V was pared by 6 bases and J by 4 bases, with 22 bases between. In DNA form, the CDR3 reads TGTGCCATCAGCGGACGTAGCGGTCATACACCATACGAGCAGTACTTC. Residues: CAISGRSGHTPYEQYF.

The gene calls are TRBV28 and TRBJ2-5; 9 bases map to TRBD2. The CDR3 covers 13 residues. The V gene's germline CDR1 is MDHEN and CDR2 SYDVKM. The V segment lost 11 bases and the J segment 4 bases; nucleotides outside the gene matches: 8. The CDR3: CAALRRGGETQYF. In DNA, the CDR3 is TGTGCCGCCCTTAGGCGGGGGGGAGAGACCCAGTACTTC.

The V and J genes are TRBV6-6 and TRBJ2-3; D is uncertain. V lost 6 bases and J lost 4, with 11 bases in between. This CDR3 has 13 amino acids. CDR1 MNHNY and CDR2 SVGAGI come from the germline V gene (reference sequence). This chain's CDR3 is CASSGSYSDTQYF. The CDR3 DNA follows: TGTGCCAGCAGCGGGTCCTACTCAGATACGCAGTATTTT.

The rearrangement uses TRBV6-5 and TRBJ2-5; 11 bases line up with TRBD2. The CDR3 runs 15 residues. Unmatched junction bases numbered 2, after V lost 0 bases and J lost 5 bases. CDR1 MNHEY and CDR2 SVGAGI come from the germline V gene. In DNA form, the CDR3 reads TGTGCCAGCAGTTACTCTCCTAGCGGGAGGGAGACCCAGTACTTC. Translation gives CASSYSPSGRETQYF.

This clone was counted only a few times. The chain couples TRBV6-1 to TRBJ2-2; TRBD1 agrees at 8 bases. This CDR3 has 15 residues. The germline CDR1 and CDR2 sequences are MNHNS and SASEGT. With V trimmed by 9 bases and J by 2 bases, 8 bases remained unmatched. CDR3 protein: CASTTGGVNTGELFF. The CDR3 DNA sequence: TGTGCCAGTACTACAGGGGGTGTAAACACCGGGGAGCTGTTTTTT.

This clone was detected only a few times. This rearrangement joins TRBV4-2 to TRBJ2-1; D might be TRBD2 (6 bases). Trimming pared 4 bases from V and 5 bases from J, leaving 15 bases between. This CDR3 has 15 amino acids. Germline values: CDR1 LGHNA, CDR2 YNFKEQ. CDR3 loop: CASSPSRVADNEQFF. Here the CDR3 DNA reads TGTGCCAGCAGCCCTTCGAGAGTAGCGGACAATGAGCAGTTCTTC.

A single count supports this clone. This chain links TRBV4-1 with TRBJ2-5; D unclear. This CDR3 has 13 residues. V was clipped by 3 bases and J by 5 bases, with 10 bases between them. CDR1 and CDR2 (germline): MGHRA, YSYEKL. Here the CDR3 reads CASSQARRETQYF. DNA of the CDR3: TGCGCCAGCAGCCAGGCTAGGCGGGAGACCCAGTACTTC.

This clone showed up just a few times. This chain links TRBV5-1 with TRBJ1-1; 7 bases are shared with TRBD1. The ends lost 7 bases at V and 1 base at J; junction bases unmatched: 7. This CDR3 contains 14 residues. Germline V lookup: CDR1 SGHRS, CDR2 YFSETQ. The chain's CDR3 is CASRPAGGNTEAFF. CDR3 nucleotide sequence: TGCGCCAGCCGACCCGCAGGGGGGAACACTGAAGCTTTCTTT.

This chain uses TRBV27 with TRBJ1-5; 8 nucleotides agree with TRBD1. Germline CDR1 and CDR2: MNHEY and SMNVEV (reference sequence). V was pared by 1 base and J by 3 bases, with 2 bases of the junction left unmatched. The CDR3 is made up of 15 amino acids. In DNA form, the CDR3 reads TGTGCCAGCAGTTTATACAGGGGGGACAATCAGCCCCAGCATTTT. Translating it yields CASSLYRGDNQPQHF.

This chain connects TRBV19 to TRBJ2-5, with D tentatively TRBD2 (5 bases). The CDR3 length is 12 residues. CDR1 and CDR2 from the germline V gene are LNHDA and SQIVND (reference sequence). V lost 5 bases, J lost 5 bases, and 9 bases lay in between. The CDR3 protein is CASSRGWETQYF. CDR3 nucleotide sequence: TGTGCCAGTAGTCGGGGTTGGGAGACCCAGTACTTC.

V is TRBV2 and J is TRBJ2-7, with 11 positions matching TRBD2. The V gene end was trimmed by 6 bases and the J gene end by 9 bases; junction bases not matched to a gene: 10. The germline gives CDR1 SNHLY, CDR2 FYNNEI. This CDR3 contains 14 residues. The chain's CDR3 is CASSRGLAASGQYF. The CDR3 DNA is TGTGCCAGCAGCAGGGGACTAGCGGCCTCCGGGCAGTACTTC.

The V gene is TRBV19, the J gene TRBJ2-7; 11 bases match TRBD2. The CDR3 totals 18 residues. V dropped 8 bases and J dropped 2; count of bases not matched to a gene: 17. Germline CDR1 is LNHDA and CDR2 is SQIVND (reference sequence). The CDR3 protein is CASSKGGPGTSGPYEQYF. CDR3 nucleotide sequence: TGTGCCAGTTCAAAAGGTGGACCCGGGACTAGCGGTCCCTACGAGCAGTACTTC.

This clone was found a few times. This chain joins TRBV6-9 and TRBJ2-2; 8 bases are a match to TRBD1. Germline V gene lookup returns CDR1 MNHGY and CDR2 SVAAGI. V dropped 6 bases and J dropped 7; count of bases not matched to a gene: 10. This CDR3 has 15 amino acids. The CDR3, as DNA: TGTGCCAGCAGCCCCGAGGACAGGGTGAGCGGGGAGCTGTTTTTT. This gives the protein CASSPEDRVSGELFF.

This sequence joins TRBV9 and TRBJ1-2, with no clear D. Trimming took 0 bases from V and 2 from J, leaving 14 bases between them. The CDR3 totals 16 residues. In germline, CDR1 is SGDLS, CDR2 YYNGEE. The CDR3 is CASSVATGWKNYGYTF. In DNA form, the CDR3 reads TGTGCCAGCAGCGTAGCTACGGGGTGGAAGAACTATGGCTACACCTTC.

The chain employs TRBV5-1 and TRBJ2-3, with 11 bases fitting TRBD2. J was trimmed by 3 bases and V by 2 bases; bases with no gene match: 8. Germline assignment: CDR1 SGHRS and CDR2 YFSETQ. The CDR3 extends over 17 amino acids. In DNA form, the CDR3 reads TGCGCCAGCAGCTTTATCTCTCTAGCGGGGGGTACAGATACGCAGTATTTT. Its translation: CASSFISLAGGTDTQYF.

The rearrangement links TRBV6-5 to TRBJ2-7, with a tentative D call TRBD1 (6 bases). Trimming shortened V by 0 bases and J by 4 bases, and 13 bases separated the two germline ends. The CDR3 contains 15 residues. CDR1 and CDR2 from the germline V gene are MNHEY and SVGAGI. DNA of the CDR3: TGTGCCAGCAGTTACTCGGTCAGGGGTGTTTACGAGCAGTACTTC. Amino acid sequence: CASSYSVRGVYEQYF.

CDR3 protein: CASSFGQSQETQYF. CDR3 nucleotide sequence: TGTGCCAGCAGCTTCGGACAGAGCCAAGAGACCCAGTACTTC. The chain joins TRBV11-1 to TRBJ2-5; the D gene is possibly TRBD1 (6 bases). Between the trimmed V and J ends, which lost 3 bases and 1 base, there was a span of 9 bases. CDR3 size: 14 residues. CDR1 is SGHAT, CDR2 FQDESV, per germline (reference sequence).